This TCR beta chain originates from a study of T cells after yellow fever vaccination. TCRdb reprocessed the 5' RACE reads via MiXCR and lists one record per CDR3 protein. Of 250,000 to 400,000 distinct CDR3 sequences in the sample, roughly 4% were seen once. Study findings and constraints: Clones from primary vaccination mostly reappeared after the booster (around 96% CD4, just over 85% CD8).

V was trimmed by 5 bases and J by 1 base, leaving 8 bases between them. Germline CDR1 SGHTA, CDR2 FQGTGA. The CDR3 is made up of 13 amino acids. This clonotype was counted between two and nine times. Its antigen is currently unknown. The clonotype originates from a man aged 18 to 30 who received the YFV17D yellow fever vaccine. The chain carries TRBV7-3 and TRBJ1-1; no reliable D call. This sample comprised PBMCs, obtained 5 days after the yellow fever booster vaccination. This chain's CDR3 is CASSRSRNTEAFF. The DNA for the CDR3 is TGTGCCAGCAGCCGTTCAAGGAACACTGAAGCTTTCTTT.